A selection of T cell receptor beta chains follows, all from one sample in a study of cytomegalovirus exposure and HLA in healthy donors. The repertoire was sequenced with immunoSEQ multiplex PCR; TCRdb's copy has only in-frame clones and lacks some. The sample records about 360,000 clones, 75% to 90% being singletons. Sequencing used PBMCs. The receptors shown here come from a woman aged 18-29 years in good health and CMV-seronegative. The CDR3 runs from the conserved cysteine through the conserved F or W. D genes are given only for firm matches. Size tells how often a clone was seen (once, few, many) or the class of an expanded clone, and some rows leave it out.

d_call	v_call	clone_size	j_call	cdr3_nt	cdr3_aa
-	TRBV4-1	once	TRBJ2-3	TGCGCCAGCAGCCAAGGGCCCCTCGGAGAGGATACGCAGTATTTT	CASSQGPLGEDTQYF
-	TRBV4-1	-	TRBJ1-1	TGCGCCAGCAGCCAAGGTATCGGGTCGAACACTGAAGCTTTCTTT	CASSQGIGSNTEAFF
-	TRBV4-1	-	TRBJ2-4	TGCGCCAGCAGCCAAGAGGGCCTCGTTGTGGTCACAGCAAAACACAAAAACATTCAGTACTTC	CASSQEGLVVVTAKHKNIQYF
TRBD1	TRBV28	few	TRBJ1-4	TGTGCCAGCAGTACCCAGGGGGCGAGGGAAAAACTGTTTTTT	CASSTQGAREKLFF
-	TRBV28	few	TRBJ1-2	TGTGCCACCCGACAGCAATATGGCTACACCTTC	CATRQQYGYTF
-	TRBV27	-	TRBJ2-1	TGTGCCAGCAGTTTCCAATTCCAGGGTGGGCAGTTCTTC	CASSFQFQGGQFF
TRBD2	TRBV13	-	TRBJ2-5	TGTGCCAGCAACACCCGACTAGCGGGCGTCCTTGGGGAGACCCAGTACTTC	CASNTRLAGVLGETQYF
-	TRBV4-1	-	TRBJ2-2	TGCGCCAGCAGCCAGAAAGCGGACGGCACCGGGGAGCTGTTTTTT	CASSQKADGTGELFF
-	TRBV5-1	-	TRBJ1-4	TGCGCCAGCAGCGAAGCGGCCAATAATGAAAAACTGTTTTTT	CASSEAANNEKLFF
TRBD1	TRBV11-2	-	TRBJ1-2	TGTGCCAGCAGCCTCGTGGGACAGTCAGCTAACTATGGCTACACCTTC	CASSLVGQSANYGYTF
TRBD2	TRBV5-1	-	TRBJ2-7	TGCGCCAGCAGCACGGGACTAGCGGACGAGCAGTACTTC	CASSTGLADEQYF
TRBD2	TRBV5-1	once	TRBJ2-7	TGCGCCAGCAGCGGGATGGGAGGGACGGGATACGAGCAGTACTTC	CASSGMGGTGYEQYF
-	TRBV28	few	TRBJ1-5	TGTGCCAGCTGTGGTGGAGGCGGGCCCCAGCATTTT	CASCGGGGPQHF
TRBD1	TRBV6-5	-	TRBJ1-2	TGTGCCAGCAGTCGGGACAGGGGCATTATCTGGGGCTACACCTTC	CASSRDRGIIWGYTF
-	TRBV9	-	TRBJ2-3	TGTGCCAGCAGCGTATGGGGGGGCTCGGGTACAGATACGCAGTATTTT	CASSVWGGSGTDTQYF
TRBD1	TRBV28	-	TRBJ1-5	TGTGCCAGCAGTCCGACAGGGGGCGGGCAGCCCCAGCATTTT	CASSPTGGGQPQHF
-	TRBV5-1	-	TRBJ2-1	TGCGCCAGCAGTCATCCCACAGGGCCCAATGAGCAGTTCTTC	CASSHPTGPNEQFF
TRBD2	TRBV6-5	few	TRBJ2-2	TGTGCCAGCAGTTACACCGGGAGGACCGGGGAGCTGTTTTTT	CASSYTGRTGELFF
-	TRBV2	few	TRBJ2-6	TGTGCCAGAACAGGGACTGGGGCCAACGTCCTGACTTTC	CARTGTGANVLTF
-	TRBV9	-	TRBJ2-3	TGTGCCAGCAGCGGATCTCTTTCTATCGGGATTATCTCTAGCACAGATACGCAGTATTTT	CASSGSLSIGIISSTDTQYF
-	TRBV5-1	-	TRBJ2-1	TGCGCCAGCAGCTTGGGGGGCCAGACATACAATGAGCAGTTCTTC	CASSLGGQTYNEQFF
-	TRBV4-1	-	TRBJ1-2	TGCGCCAGCAGCCTGCGCCCATCCTATGGCTACACCTTC	CASSLRPSYGYTF
TRBD2	TRBV30	-	TRBJ2-1	TGTGCCTGGGCGGGGGGTAGCGGGAGTGGGGATGAGCAGTTCTTC	CAWAGGSGSGDEQFF
-	TRBV4-1	-	TRBJ1-2	TGCGCCAGCAGCCAAGATGTGAGAAGCGGCTACACCTTC	CASSQDVRSGYTF
TRBD1	TRBV27	-	TRBJ2-1	TGTGCCAGCAGTAAGGGACAGGACAATGAGCAGTTCTTC	CASSKGQDNEQFF
-	TRBV4-2	-	TRBJ2-3	TGTGCCAGCAGCCAATATCCCGGGAGCACAGATACGCAGTATTTT	CASSQYPGSTDTQYF
-	TRBV27	-	TRBJ2-7	TGTGCCAGCAGTCCTCCAAGAACACCACCAGCCTACGAGCAGTACTTC	CASSPPRTPPAYEQYF
TRBD2	TRBV2	-	TRBJ2-5	TGTGCCAGCAAATCGTATGGGGCGGGAGGCAGGGAGACCCAGTACTTC	CASKSYGAGGRETQYF
TRBD1	TRBV28	-	TRBJ2-1	TGTGCCAGCCAGGGGGCAGGGAGGTCCTACAATGAGCAGTTCTTC	CASQGAGRSYNEQFF
TRBD1	TRBV5-1	-	TRBJ2-3	TGCGCCAGCAGCTCAACCGGGACAGGGGGCACAGATACGCAGTATTTT	CASSSTGTGGTDTQYF
TRBD2	TRBV2	-	TRBJ2-1	TGTGCCAGCAGTCCGACTAGCGGGAGCTCCTACAATGAGCAGTTCTTC	CASSPTSGSSYNEQFF
-	TRBV19	-	TRBJ2-2	TGTGCCAGTAGTATAGAGACTCCCTTGGGGAGCGGGGAGCTGTTTTTT	CASSIETPLGSGELFF
TRBD2	TRBV5-4	-	TRBJ2-3	TGTGCCAGCAGCTTGCGGGCGGGGGGGCCGGGTCTCCTCGATACGCAGTATTTT	CASSLRAGGPGLLDTQYF
-	TRBV6-6	-	TRBJ2-5	TGTGCCAGCAGTTACGCTAACCGCCAAGAGACCCAGTACTTC	CASSYANRQETQYF
-	TRBV28	-	TRBJ2-1	TGTGCCAGCAGTTCCGGAGGGAATGAGCAGTTCTTC	CASSSGGNEQFF
-	TRBV16	-	TRBJ1-1	TGTGCCAGCAGCCCCCAGACAAGTACTGAAGCTTTCTTT	CASSPQTSTEAFF
TRBD2	TRBV6-1	-	TRBJ2-1	TGTGCCAGCAGTGAAGTTCGGGGACTAGCGGGAACCCTGGAGCAGTTCTTC	CASSEVRGLAGTLEQFF
-	TRBV7-9	-	TRBJ2-7	TGTGCCAGCAGCTTAGGCGTCTACGAGCAGTACTTC	CASSLGVYEQYF
-	TRBV28	-	TRBJ2-3	TGTGCCAGCAGTTTCCCCAGGGACTTCCTCAGGGTTGGTACGCAGTATTTT	CASSFPRDFLRVGTQYF
TRBD1	TRBV5-1	-	TRBJ2-1	TGCGCCAGCAGCTTGGACGGGGACAGATACAATGAGCAGTTCTTC	CASSLDGDRYNEQFF
TRBD2	TRBV5-1	-	TRBJ2-7	TGCGCCAGCAGCCAACACGGACTAGCGGGAGACATCTCCTACGAGCAGTACTTC	CASSQHGLAGDISYEQYF
-	TRBV6-6	-	TRBJ2-2	TGTGCCAGCAGTTACTCCAGGCGGAACACCGGGGAGCTGTTTTTT	CASSYSRRNTGELFF
-	TRBV28	-	TRBJ1-1	TGTGCCAGCAGTCGAGGGGGGGCCCCTGAAGCTTTCTTT	CASSRGGAPEAFF
TRBD2	TRBV7-2	-	TRBJ2-7	TGTGCCAGCAGCCCATGGGGGGGCGAGCAGTACTTC	CASSPWGGEQYF
TRBD1	TRBV6-5	-	TRBJ1-3	TGTGCCAGCAGTTACTCCGACAGGGGTCGAGGAAACACCATATATTTT	CASSYSDRGRGNTIYF
-	TRBV4-1	-	TRBJ1-1	TGCGCCAGCAGGCGGACAGATTTCGATTACACTGAAGCTTTCTTT	CASRRTDFDYTEAFF
TRBD2	TRBV7-9	-	TRBJ2-5	TGTGCCAGCAGCTTAACTAGCGGGGGGGAGACCCAGTACTTC	CASSLTSGGETQYF
TRBD1	TRBV19	-	TRBJ1-5	TGTGCCAGTAAGTGGACAGGGGGCGGTCAGCCCCAGCATTTT	CASKWTGGGQPQHF
TRBD1	TRBV7-9	-	TRBJ2-7	TGTGCCAGCAGCTCTGGGACAGGGGGCTCTTACGAGCAGTACTTC	CASSSGTGGSYEQYF
TRBD1	TRBV27	-	TRBJ1-5	TGTGCCAGCAGCTACAGGGGGAGCAATCAGCCCCAGCATTTT	CASSYRGSNQPQHF
TRBD1	TRBV28	-	TRBJ1-6	TGTGCCAGCAGTTCAATGACAGGGGGCTCACCCCTCCACTTT	CASSSMTGGSPLHF
TRBD1	TRBV6-4	-	TRBJ2-7	TGTGCCAGCAGTGCGTTCCGGGACAGCGAGCAGTACTTC	CASSAFRDSEQYF
-	TRBV11-2	-	TRBJ2-3	TGTGCCAGCAGGTCGGGACTGAAGGATACGCAGTATTTT	CASRSGLKDTQYF
TRBD2	TRBV28	-	TRBJ2-5	TGTGCCAGCAGTTTCCATGGAGCGGGAAACGGTCGGGAGACCCAGTACTTC	CASSFHGAGNGRETQYF
-	TRBV2	-	TRBJ2-7	TGTGCCAGCAGTGGCCTAGGGGTATCAGCCTACGAGCAGTACTTC	CASSGLGVSAYEQYF
-	TRBV1	-	TRBJ1-5	TGCACCAGCAGCCAAGAGGGGGCAAGCAATCAGCCCCAGCATTTT	CTSSQEGASNQPQHF